This T cell receptor beta chain originates from a study of shared clonotypes between healthy human individuals. Across the study: Per donor, CD8 memory used one plate, CD8 naive used two, CD4 memory used three and CD4 naive used three. Findings and caveats of the study: Represented genetic and exposure-history diversity was restricted by having few donors.

Concerning this clone itself: Antigen specificity is unknown.

This table comes from immunoSEQ multiplex PCR, and its TCRdb copy is limited to in-frame clones, with some not included. Of over 850,000 clones listed, approximately 80% are singletons. This TCR was recovered from a man aged 18 to 29 in good health. Some clones in this sample may be carry-over from other donors' samples. Material for sequencing was memory CD4+ T cells from PBMCs. This sample's subset: CD45RA-negative fraction.

The CDR3 protein is CAWRGHRYGYTF. The CDR3 nucleotides read TGTGCCTGGAGGGGACACCGCTATGGCTACACCTTC. The chain couples TRBV30 to TRBJ1-2; a possible D gene is TRBD1 (6 bases). Trimming left V 3 bases short and J 4 bases short, with 9 bases between. CDR3 length: 12 residues. From germline, CDR1 is GTSNPN and CDR2 SVGIG (reference sequence).